The rows below give T cell receptor beta chains drawn from one sample of a study of shared clonotypes between healthy human individuals. Here immunoSEQ multiplex PCR was the method, and the copy in TCRdb shows in-frame clones only, minus some. Of roughly 2.2 million clones listed, more than 80% were seen once; the top ten hold about 0.39%. Sample: naive CD4+ T cells from PBMCs. These receptor sequences come from a man between 18 and 29 years old in good health. Some clones in this sample may be carry-over from other donors' samples. Both conserved end residues are part of each CDR3. Fields, in order: D gene, clone size, J gene, V gene, CDR3 DNA, CDR3 protein. D genes are given only for firm matches. The size of a clone is reported for some rows only, either as once, few or many, or as a class for expanded clones.

NA NA TRBJ2-5 TRBV20-1 TGCAGTACACCCCAAGGAGAGACCCAGTACTTC CSTPQGETQYF
TRBD1 NA TRBJ2-7 TRBV5-8 TGTGCCAGCAGCATCCCCGGCGGGACAGGGGGCTACGAGCAGTACTTC CASSIPGGTGGYEQYF
NA NA TRBJ1-1 TRBV7-3 TGTGCCAGCAGCCCCGATCCGAACACTGAAGCTTTCTTT CASSPDPNTEAFF
NA NA TRBJ2-3 TRBV1 TGCACCAGCAGCCAAGATACCCTAGCAACAGATACGCAGTATTTT CTSSQDTLATDTQYF
NA NA TRBJ2-1 TRBV18 TGTGCCAGCTCACCAAGCCGGGATAATTACAATGAGCAGTTCTTC CASSPSRDNYNEQFF
NA once TRBJ2-1 TRBV20-1 TGCAGTGCTGAAGCCTCGTCCGGGTTCTTC CSAEASSGFF
NA NA TRBJ1-5 TRBV10-3 TGTGCCATCAGTGACGCCCGCGAGGATGATCAGCCCCAGCATTTT CAISDAREDDQPQHF
NA NA TRBJ2-5 TRBV7-2 TGTGCCAGCAGCTTTAAAGGCCCCCAAGAGACCCAGTACTTC CASSFKGPQETQYF
NA NA TRBJ2-3 TRBV30 TGTGCCTGGAGTGAGGGCCCTCCCTCAGATACGCAGTATTTT CAWSEGPPSDTQYF
TRBD1 NA TRBJ1-2 TRBV19 TGTGCCAGTAGTCGGACAGGGGCGAACTATGGCTACACCTTC CASSRTGANYGYTF
TRBD2 NA TRBJ2-1 TRBV6-6 TGTGCCAGCAGAGGGACTAGCGGGAGGGACAATGAGCAGTTCTTC CASRGTSGRDNEQFF
NA NA TRBJ1-2 TRBV7-2 TGTGCCAGCAGCTGGGGGGGAGCTGCCCTCTATGGCTACACCTTC CASSWGGAALYGYTF
TRBD2 NA TRBJ2-5 TRBV10-3 TGTGCCATCAGGAGCGGGAGGGCCGATCAAGAGACCCAGTACTTC CAIRSGRADQETQYF
NA NA TRBJ2-7 TRBV5-1 TGCGCCAGCACCCGGGACAACGGCTTCGAGCAGTACTTC CASTRDNGFEQYF
TRBD1 NA TRBJ1-4 TRBV5-1 TGCGCCAGCAGCTTGGAAGGGGGCACTAATGAAAAACTGTTTTTT CASSLEGGTNEKLFF
NA NA TRBJ2-3 TRBV11-3 TGTGCCAGCAGCTTAGTTAACAGGGCAGATACGCAGTATTTT CASSLVNRADTQYF
TRBD1 NA TRBJ2-7 TRBV7-2 TGTGCCAGCAGCTTCCTCCCGGGACAGACTGCTCCCTACGAGCAGTACTTC CASSFLPGQTAPYEQYF
NA NA TRBJ1-2 TRBV6-5 TGTGCCAGCAGTTACTCGAGGACGGATAACTATGGCTACACCTTC CASSYSRTDNYGYTF
NA NA TRBJ1-2 TRBV28 TGTGCCAGCAGTTCACTCACAAACCGGAGGTACACCTTC CASSSLTNRRYTF
TRBD1 NA TRBJ1-2 TRBV18 TGTGCCAGCTCGCCTAACCGGGACAGGGGTAACTATGGCTACACCTTC CASSPNRDRGNYGYTF
TRBD1 NA TRBJ1-2 TRBV5-6 TGTGCCAGCAGAACCTCCGGGACAGGGGCGGGTGGCTACACCTTC CASRTSGTGAGGYTF
NA NA TRBJ1-4 TRBV5-1 TGCGCCAGCAGCTTGGCCGGGGGACTAGGGACTAATGAAAAACTGTTTTTT CASSLAGGLGTNEKLFF
NA NA TRBJ2-1 TRBV4-2 TGTGCCAGCAGCCCGGAGGGTTTTTACAATGAGCAGTTCTTC CASSPEGFYNEQFF
TRBD2 NA TRBJ2-1 TRBV19 TGTGCCAGTAGTATGATGCGGGAGTTCAGCTATGAGCAGTTCTTC CASSMMREFSYEQFF
NA NA TRBJ1-5 TRBV27 TGTGCCAGCAGTTTCCGGGCCCCTCTATTTAGCAATCAGCCCCAGCATTTT CASSFRAPLFSNQPQHF
TRBD1 NA TRBJ2-2 TRBV6-4 TGTGCCAGCAGCAGGGGGCACGGGGAGCTGTTTTTT CASSRGHGELFF
TRBD1 NA TRBJ2-3 TRBV29-1 TGCAGCGTAGAGGGGGCTAGCACAGATACGCAGTATTTT CSVEGASTDTQYF
NA NA TRBJ2-1 TRBV7-3 TGTGCCAGCAGCCCAAGGGTAGGGGCTTCCTACAATGAGCAGTTCTTC CASSPRVGASYNEQFF
NA NA TRBJ2-4 TRBV28 TGTGCCAGCAGTCCCTTTAACCGGGGGAACATTCAGTACTTC CASSPFNRGNIQYF
TRBD2 NA TRBJ2-1 TRBV28 TGTGCCAGCAGCCCACCTCTGGGCGGGAGAAGCTCCTACAATGAGCAGTTCTTC CASSPPLGGRSSYNEQFF
NA NA TRBJ2-3 TRBV7-9 TGTGCCAGCAGCTTGGGGCCGATAGATACGCAGTATTTT CASSLGPIDTQYF
NA NA TRBJ1-3 TRBV4-3 TGCGCCAGCAGCCCCTTAACATACCCCTCTGGAAACACCATATATTTT CASSPLTYPSGNTIYF
TRBD2 NA TRBJ2-2 TRBV27 TGTGCCAGCAAGATAAGGGGTCGAGGTAGCGGGAGCAGCACCGGGGAGCTGTTTTTT CASKIRGRGSGSSTGELFF
TRBD1 NA TRBJ2-1 TRBV28 TGTGCCAGCAGCCACCGCGGACAGGGCTACAATGAGCAGTTCTTC CASSHRGQGYNEQFF
NA few TRBJ1-2 TRBV6-6 TGTGCCAGCGCTGGCGGTGGCTACACCTTC CASAGGGYTF
TRBD2 NA TRBJ2-7 TRBV5-4 TGTGCCAGCAGACTAGCGGGGGGCACCTACGAGCAGTACTTC CASRLAGGTYEQYF
NA NA TRBJ2-1 TRBV30 TGTGCCTGGAGCAGGGGGCTAGCGGGTTACAATGAGCAGTTCTTC CAWSRGLAGYNEQFF
TRBD1 NA TRBJ1-1 TRBV28 TGTGCCAGCTCCCAGAGGGGGCGCGGGACTGAAGCTTTCTTT CASSQRGRGTEAFF
NA NA TRBJ2-7 TRBV10-2 TGCGCCAGTGGGGACAACTCCTACGAGCAGTACTTC CASGDNSYEQYF
NA NA TRBJ2-2 TRBV30 TGTGCCTGGAGCAGGTACACCGGGGAGCTGTTTTTT CAWSRYTGELFF
TRBD2 NA TRBJ2-5 TRBV5-4 TGTGCCAGCAGCCCGGGGGGGCTAGCGGGAGGCCAGGGGACCCAGTACTTC CASSPGGLAGGQGTQYF
TRBD1 NA TRBJ1-5 TRBV19 TGTGCCAGTAGTTCCGAGGACAGGGCGGCCCAGCATTTT CASSSEDRAAQHF
NA NA TRBJ2-7 TRBV6-5 TGTGCCAGCAGTTACTCGTCTGCCTACTCCTACGAGCAGTACTTC CASSYSSAYSYEQYF
TRBD1 NA TRBJ2-7 TRBV11-2 TGTGCCAGCAGCTTAAACAGGGGAAGCTACGAGCAGTACTTC CASSLNRGSYEQYF
NA NA TRBJ2-7 TRBV5-1 TGCGCCAGCAGCTTTATTACAGGGAGCTACGAGCAGTACTTC CASSFITGSYEQYF
NA NA TRBJ2-5 TRBV4-2 TGTGCCAGCAGCCAAGACCTCGGGGGTCGATGGGAGACCCAGTACTTC CASSQDLGGRWETQYF